This is a list of T cell receptor beta chains from one sample in a study of cytomegalovirus exposure and HLA in healthy donors. Sequencing was performed with immunoSEQ multiplex PCR; in TCRdb, only in-frame clones are kept and a portion is missing. The sample consists of about 190,000 clones, roughly 80% of them appearing once. The sequencing input was PBMCs. These TCRs come from a man aged 40-55 years in good health and CMV-seropositive. CDR3s include the opening cysteine and the closing phenylalanine or tryptophan. A D gene is named only where the DNA matches it firmly. Size is stated for part of the rows, as once, few or many counts, or as a class when the clone is expanded.

d_call | j_call | v_call | clone_size | cdr3_aa | cdr3_nt
TRBD1 | TRBJ2-3 | TRBV5-6 | NA | CASSLRDRVPDTQYF | TGTGCCAGCAGCTTGCGGGACAGGGTACCAGATACGCAGTATTTT
NA | TRBJ1-2 | TRBV14 | NA | CASSQVLGGNYGYTF | TGTGCCAGCAGCCAAGTACTCGGAGGAAACTATGGCTACACCTTC
TRBD1 | TRBJ2-7 | TRBV6-1 | few | CASSSGTGGEGEQYF | TGTGCCAGCAGCTCCGGGACAGGGGGCGAAGGCGAGCAGTACTTC
NA | TRBJ2-7 | TRBV5-4 | NA | CASSPLPRDYEQYF | TGTGCCAGCAGCCCCTTACCGCGGGACTACGAGCAGTACTTC
NA | TRBJ1-1 | TRBV7-2 | NA | CASSLDTYYTEAFF | TGTGCCAGCAGCTTAGACACATATTACACTGAAGCTTTCTTT
TRBD1 | TRBJ1-5 | TRBV18 | once | CASSATGVRNSNQPQHF | TGTGCCAGCTCAGCCACAGGGGTGAGGAATAGCAATCAGCCCCAGCATTTT
NA | TRBJ1-2 | TRBV27 | NA | CASSLGRNYGYTF | TGTGCCAGCAGTTTGGGCAGGAACTATGGCTACACCTTC
NA | TRBJ2-1 | TRBV7-2 | NA | CASSAPGREQFF | TGTGCCAGCAGCGCCCCGGGTCGGGAGCAGTTCTTC
NA | TRBJ1-5 | TRBV6-1 | NA | CASRQVSRSQPQHF | TGTGCCAGTAGACAGGTTTCAAGGAGTCAGCCCCAGCATTTT
NA | TRBJ1-2 | TRBV30 | once | CAWSGNSAGALYGYTF | TGTGCCTGGAGTGGGAATTCGGCAGGGGCTTTATATGGCTACACCTTC
TRBD2 | TRBJ2-5 | TRBV19 | NA | CASSTGLAAGETQYF | TGTGCCAGTAGTACCGGACTAGCGGCGGGAGAGACCCAGTACTTC
NA | TRBJ1-1 | TRBV2 | NA | CASPGGLNTEAFF | TGTGCCAGCCCCGGGGGTCTGAACACTGAAGCTTTCTTT
TRBD2 | TRBJ2-5 | TRBV6-1 | few | CASSHLAGGETQYF | TGTGCCAGCAGCCACCTAGCGGGGGGAGAGACCCAGTACTTC
NA | TRBJ1-5 | TRBV5-1 | NA | CASSLGQTNQPQHF | TGCGCCAGCAGCTTGGGACAGACCAATCAGCCCCAGCATTTT
TRBD1 | TRBJ2-3 | TRBV18 | NA | CASSPMDRGVGDTQYF | TGTGCCAGCTCACCAATGGACAGGGGTGTAGGAGATACGCAGTATTTT
NA | TRBJ2-7 | TRBV27 | once | CASKAGTVSRYEQYF | TGTGCCAGCAAGGCGGGGACCGTGTCACGCTACGAGCAGTACTTC
NA | TRBJ2-5 | TRBV7-2 | once | CASTVTGADF | TGTGCCAGCACCGTTACGGGAGCAGACTTC
TRBD1 | TRBJ1-4 | TRBV7-9 | NA | CSSSEGQGFDREKLFF | TGTTCCAGCAGCGAGGGACAGGGGTTTGACCGTGAAAAACTGTTTTTT
NA | TRBJ1-4 | TRBV9 | NA | CASSTGQLATNEKLFF | TGTGCCAGCAGCACTGGACAGTTAGCGACTAATGAAAAACTGTTTTTT
TRBD2 | TRBJ2-7 | TRBV6-6 | once | CASRSGGQGYEQYF | TGTGCCAGCAGATCGGGAGGGCAGGGGTACGAGCAGTACTTC
NA | TRBJ1-1 | TRBV2 | NA | CASSPGEARAFF | TGTGCCAGCAGTCCCGGAGAAGCCCGAGCTTTCTTT
NA | TRBJ1-6 | TRBV21-1 | NA | CASSSPDIQLLGSYNSPLHF | TGTGCCAGCAGCAGCCCGGACATCCAGCTCCTTGGCTCCTATAATTCACCCCTCCACTTT
NA | TRBJ2-3 | TRBV19 | NA | CASSSELSTDTQYF | TGTGCCAGTAGTTCGGAACTAAGCACAGATACGCAGTATTTT